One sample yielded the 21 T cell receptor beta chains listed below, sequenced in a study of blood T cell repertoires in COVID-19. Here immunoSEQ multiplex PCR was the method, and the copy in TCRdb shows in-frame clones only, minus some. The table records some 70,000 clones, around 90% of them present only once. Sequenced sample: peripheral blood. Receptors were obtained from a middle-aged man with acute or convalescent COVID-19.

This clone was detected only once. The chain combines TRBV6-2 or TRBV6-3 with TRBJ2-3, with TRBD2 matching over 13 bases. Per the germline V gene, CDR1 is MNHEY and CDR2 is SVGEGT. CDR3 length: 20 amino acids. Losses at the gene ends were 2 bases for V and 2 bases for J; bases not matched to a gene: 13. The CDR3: CASSYRYPGTSGTITDTQYF. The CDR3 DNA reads TGTGCCAGCAGTTACCGCTACCCCGGGACTAGCGGGACGATCACAGATACGCAGTATTTT.

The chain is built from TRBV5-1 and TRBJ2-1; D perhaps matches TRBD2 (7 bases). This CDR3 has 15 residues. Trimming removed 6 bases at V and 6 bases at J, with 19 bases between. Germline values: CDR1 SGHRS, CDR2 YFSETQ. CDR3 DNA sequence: TGCGCCAGCACCCTTTCGGGGGGCGCGAGCAATGAGCAGTTCTTC. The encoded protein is CASTLSGGASNEQFF.

The CDR3 DNA sequence: TGCGCCAGCATCCTCTCCGTGGGCGTCAACACTGAAGCTTTCTTT. It codes for CASILSVGVNTEAFF. This chain links TRBV10-1 with TRBJ1-1; D is ambiguous. Per the germline V gene, CDR1 is WNHNN and CDR2 is SYGVQD (reference sequence). CDR3 length equals 15 residues. The V and J ends lost 7 bases and 2 bases respectively, with 17 bases between them.

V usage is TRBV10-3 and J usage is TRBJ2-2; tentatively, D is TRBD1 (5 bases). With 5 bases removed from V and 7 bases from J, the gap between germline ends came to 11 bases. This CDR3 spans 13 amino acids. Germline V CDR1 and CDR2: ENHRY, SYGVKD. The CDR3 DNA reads TGTGCCATCAGTATTCCAGGGTTCGGGGAGCTGTTTTTT. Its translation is CAISIPGFGELFF.

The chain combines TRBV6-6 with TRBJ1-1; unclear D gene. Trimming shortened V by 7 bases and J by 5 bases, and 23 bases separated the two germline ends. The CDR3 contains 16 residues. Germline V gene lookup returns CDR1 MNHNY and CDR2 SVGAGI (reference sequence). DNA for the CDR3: TGTGCCAGCACCCTTGCTGGCCAGCGGACCACTACTGAAGCTTTCTTT. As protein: CASTLAGQRTTTEAFF.

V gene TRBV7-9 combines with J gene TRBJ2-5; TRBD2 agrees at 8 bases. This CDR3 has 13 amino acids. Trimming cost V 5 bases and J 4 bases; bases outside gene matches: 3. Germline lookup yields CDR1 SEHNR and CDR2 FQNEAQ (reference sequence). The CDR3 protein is CASSRTSGETQYF. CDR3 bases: TGTGCCAGCAGCCGTACTAGCGGAGAGACCCAGTACTTC.

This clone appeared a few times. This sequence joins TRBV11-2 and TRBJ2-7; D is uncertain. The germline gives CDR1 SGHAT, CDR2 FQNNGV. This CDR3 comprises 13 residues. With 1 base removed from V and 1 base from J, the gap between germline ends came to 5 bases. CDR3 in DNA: TGTGCCAGCAGCTTAGCGAGGTCCTACGAGCAGTACTTC. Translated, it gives CASSLARSYEQYF.

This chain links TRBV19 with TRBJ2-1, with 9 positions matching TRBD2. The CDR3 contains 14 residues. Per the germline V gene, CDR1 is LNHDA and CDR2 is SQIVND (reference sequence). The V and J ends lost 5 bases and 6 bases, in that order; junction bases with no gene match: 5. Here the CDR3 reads CASSLAGAFNEQFF. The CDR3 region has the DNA TGTGCCAGTAGTTTAGCGGGAGCGTTCAATGAGCAGTTCTTC. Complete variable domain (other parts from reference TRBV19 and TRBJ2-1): DGGITQSPKYLFRKEGQNVTLSCEQNLNHDAMYWYRQDPGQGLRLIYYSQIVNDFQKGDIAEGYSVSREKKESFPLTVTSAQKNPTAFYLCASSLAGAFNEQFFGPGTRLTVL.

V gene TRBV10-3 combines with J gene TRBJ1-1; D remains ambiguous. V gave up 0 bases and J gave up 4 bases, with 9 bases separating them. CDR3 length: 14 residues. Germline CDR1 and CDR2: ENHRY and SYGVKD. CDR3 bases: TGTGCCATCAGTGAGTCGAGGAGCGGCACTGAAGCTTTCTTT. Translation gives CAISESRSGTEAFF.

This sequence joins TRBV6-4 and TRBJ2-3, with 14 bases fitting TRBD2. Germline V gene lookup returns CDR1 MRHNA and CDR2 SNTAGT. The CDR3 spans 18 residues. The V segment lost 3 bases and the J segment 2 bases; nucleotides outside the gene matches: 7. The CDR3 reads CASSDGLAGGSNTDTQYF. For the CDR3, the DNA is TGTGCCAGCAGTGATGGACTAGCGGGAGGCAGCAACACAGATACGCAGTATTTT.

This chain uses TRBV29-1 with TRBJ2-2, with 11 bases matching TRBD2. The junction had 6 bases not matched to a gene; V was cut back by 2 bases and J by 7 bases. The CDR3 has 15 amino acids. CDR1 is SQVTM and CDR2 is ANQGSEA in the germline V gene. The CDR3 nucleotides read TGCAGCGTTGAATTAGCGGGAGGGCCTGGCGGGGAGCTGTTTTTT. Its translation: CSVELAGGPGGELFF.

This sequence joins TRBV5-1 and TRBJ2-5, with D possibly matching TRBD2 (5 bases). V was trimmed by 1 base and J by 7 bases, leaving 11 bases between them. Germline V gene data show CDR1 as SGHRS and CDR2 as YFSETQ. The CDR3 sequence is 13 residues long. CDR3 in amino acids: CASSLPAGGTQYF. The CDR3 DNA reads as TGCGCCAGCAGCTTGCCAGCTGGAGGGACCCAGTACTTC.

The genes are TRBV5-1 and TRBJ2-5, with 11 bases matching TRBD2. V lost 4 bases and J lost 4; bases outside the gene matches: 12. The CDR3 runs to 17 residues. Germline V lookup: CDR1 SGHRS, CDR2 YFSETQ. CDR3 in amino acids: CASSPGLGLAVSETQYF. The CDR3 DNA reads TGCGCCAGCAGCCCAGGATTGGGACTAGCGGTCTCAGAGACCCAGTACTTC.

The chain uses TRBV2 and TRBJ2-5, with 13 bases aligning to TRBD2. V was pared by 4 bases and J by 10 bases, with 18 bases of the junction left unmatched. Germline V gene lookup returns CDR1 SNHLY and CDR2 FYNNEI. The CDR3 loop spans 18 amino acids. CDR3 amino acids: CASSVTNRGLLAGGIQYF. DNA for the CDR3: TGTGCCAGCAGTGTAACCAACAGGGGGCTACTAGCGGGAGGGATCCAGTACTTC. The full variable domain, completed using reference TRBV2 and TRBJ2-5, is EPEVTQTPSHQVTQMGQEVILRCVPISNHLYFYWYRQILGQKVEFLVSFYNNEISEKSEIFDDQFSVERPDGSNFTLKIRSTKLEDSAMYFCASSVTNRGLLAGGIQYFGPGTRLLVL.

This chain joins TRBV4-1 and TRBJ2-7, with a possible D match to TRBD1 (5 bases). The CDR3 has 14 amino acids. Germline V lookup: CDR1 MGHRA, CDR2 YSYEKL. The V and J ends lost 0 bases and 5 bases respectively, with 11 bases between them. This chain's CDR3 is CASSQDLSRDEQYF. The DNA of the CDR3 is TGCGCCAGCAGCCAAGATCTATCCAGGGACGAGCAGTACTTC.

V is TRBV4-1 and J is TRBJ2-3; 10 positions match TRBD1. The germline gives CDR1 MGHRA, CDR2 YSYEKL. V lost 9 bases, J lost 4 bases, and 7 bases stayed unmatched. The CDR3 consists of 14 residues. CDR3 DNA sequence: TGCGCCAGTCGTGGGACAGGGGTCCCAGATACGCAGTATTTT. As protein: CASRGTGVPDTQYF.

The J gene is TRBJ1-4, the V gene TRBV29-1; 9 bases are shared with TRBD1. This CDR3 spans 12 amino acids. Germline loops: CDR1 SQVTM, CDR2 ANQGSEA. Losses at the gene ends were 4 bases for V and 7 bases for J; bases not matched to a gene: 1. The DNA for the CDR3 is TGCAGCGTTGTACAGGGGGCTGAAAAACTGTTTTTT. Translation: CSVVQGAEKLFF.

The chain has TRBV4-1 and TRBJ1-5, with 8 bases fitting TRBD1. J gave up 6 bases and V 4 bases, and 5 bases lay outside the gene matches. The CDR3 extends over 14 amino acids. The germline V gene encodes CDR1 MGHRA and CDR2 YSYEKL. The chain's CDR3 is CASSPGQGSQPQHF. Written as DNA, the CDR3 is TGCGCCAGCAGCCCCGGACAGGGAAGTCAGCCCCAGCATTTT.

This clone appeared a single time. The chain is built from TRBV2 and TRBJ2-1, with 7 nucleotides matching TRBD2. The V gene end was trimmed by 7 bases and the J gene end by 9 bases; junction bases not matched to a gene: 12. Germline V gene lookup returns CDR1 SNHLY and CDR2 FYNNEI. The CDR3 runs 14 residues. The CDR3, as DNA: TGTGCCAGCACGGGGACTAAAGACTCCAGTGAGCAGTTCTTC. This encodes CASTGTKDSSEQFF.

Here the CDR3 reads CASSPVRTGLVTTQYF. DNA of the CDR3: TGTGCCAGCTCCCCCGTCAGGACGGGACTAGTCACTACGCAGTATTTT. This chain uses TRBV5-4 with TRBJ2-3, with 8 positions matching TRBD2. There are 16 residues in the CDR3. Trimming cost V 7 bases and J 8 bases; bases outside gene matches: 18. Germline V gene sequence: CDR1 SGHNT, CDR2 YYREEE (reference sequence).

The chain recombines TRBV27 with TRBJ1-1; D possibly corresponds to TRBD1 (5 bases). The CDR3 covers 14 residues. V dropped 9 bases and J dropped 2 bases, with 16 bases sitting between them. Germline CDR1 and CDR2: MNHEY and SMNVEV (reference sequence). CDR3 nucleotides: TGTGCCAGTTCAGTGGGGCAGCCTAACACTGAAGCTTTCTTT. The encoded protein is CASSVGQPNTEAFF.